What follows are 15 T cell receptor beta chains derived from one specimen sequenced in a study of blood T cell repertoires in COVID-19. Clones were sequenced by immunoSEQ multiplex PCR, and TCRdb holds only the in-frame ones, with some missing. The data hold approximately 490,000 clones, with about 85% observed a single time. Sequenced: PBMCs or T cells enriched from blood (not recorded which). Receptors were obtained from a woman aged 60-70 years who had recovered from COVID-19.

This clone was seen a few times. The V and J genes are TRBV5-1 and TRBJ1-2; tentative D call: TRBD1 (5 bases). The CDR3 loop spans 16 amino acids. V was shortened by 1 base and J by 2 bases, with 15 bases between the two germline ends. Germline CDR1 and CDR2: SGHRS and YFSETQ. Here the CDR3 reads CASSLSGGALNYGYTF. The CDR3 DNA reads TGCGCCAGCAGCTTGTCAGGAGGGGCCTTAAACTATGGCTACACCTTC.

The V call is TRBV3-1 (or the pseudogene TRBV3-2), the J call TRBJ2-7; 7 positions match TRBD1. V lost 1 base and J lost 7; bases outside the gene matches: 4. The germline V gene encodes CDR1 LGHDT and CDR2 YNNKEL (reference sequence). The CDR3 is 13 residues long. CDR3 nucleotides: TGTGCCAGCAGCCAAGGGGACAGAAGGGAGCAGTACGTC. Protein sequence: CASSQGDRREQYV.

CDR3 sequence: CASSQVGLNEQFF. The CDR3 DNA reads as TGTGCCAGCAGCCAAGTTGGCCTCAATGAGCAGTTCTTC. The V call is TRBV3-1 (or the pseudogene TRBV3-2), the J call TRBJ2-1; D not resolved. CDR1 is LGHDT, CDR2 YNNKEL, per germline (reference sequence). This CDR3 has 13 residues. The V and J ends lost 1 base and 6 bases respectively, with 7 bases between them.

The chain joins TRBV19 to TRBJ2-7, with D possibly matching TRBD1 (6 bases). The V gene lost 5 bases and the J gene lost 3 bases, with 17 bases spanning the gap. Germline lookup yields CDR1 LNHDA and CDR2 SQIVND (reference sequence). The CDR3 has 15 residues. The CDR3 coding sequence is TGTGCCAGTAGTGTACAATCACAGGGTAGCTACGAGCAGTACTTC. It encodes CASSVQSQGSYEQYF.

J is TRBJ2-4 and V is TRBV11-3, with a tentative D call TRBD2 (5 bases). There are 16 residues in the CDR3. Trimming shortened V by 5 bases and J by 11 bases, and 25 bases separated the two germline ends. Per germline, CDR1 SGHNT and CDR2 YENEEA. This CDR3 reads CASSPEGWAGLPVQYF. The CDR3 region has the DNA TGTGCCAGCAGCCCAGAGGGCTGGGCTGGGCTACCCGTTCAGTACTTC. The entire variable domain, with the rest obtained from reference TRBV11-3 and TRBJ2-4, is as follows: EAGVVQSPRYKIIEKKQPVAFWCNPISGHNTLYWYLQNLGQGPELLIRYENEEAVDDSQLPKDRFSAERLKGVDSTLKIQPAELGDSAVYLCASSPEGWAGLPVQYFGAGTRLSVL.

The gene calls are TRBV7-9 and TRBJ1-2; TRBD1 aligns across 11 bases. This CDR3 has 17 amino acids. Unmatched junction bases numbered 5, after V lost 1 base and J lost 1 base. Germline assignment: CDR1 SEHNR and CDR2 FQNEAQ (reference sequence). CDR3 loop: CASSLEPGQGDNYGYTF. As DNA, the CDR3 is TGTGCCAGCAGCTTAGAACCGGGACAGGGGGATAACTATGGCTACACCTTC.

This chain uses TRBV5-4 with TRBJ2-6; 9 positions agree with TRBD1. The CDR3 runs to 15 residues. Trimming removed 4 bases from V and 3 bases from J; junction bases left unmatched: 2. Germline assignment: CDR1 SGHNT and CDR2 YYREEE (reference sequence). The CDR3 loop is CASSPGQGGANVLTF. The CDR3 nucleotides are TGTGCCAGCAGCCCGGGACAGGGTGGGGCCAACGTCCTGACTTTC.

V and J are TRBV2 and TRBJ2-7, with 10 bases that match TRBD1. The CDR3 sequence is 13 residues long. Germline V gives CDR1 SNHLY, CDR2 FYNNEI. The V segment lost 7 bases and the J segment 6 bases; nucleotides outside the gene matches: 6. The CDR3 sequence is CASTGGQGLEQYF. The CDR3, as DNA: TGTGCCAGCACGGGGGGACAGGGGCTCGAGCAGTACTTC. The entire variable domain, with the rest obtained from reference TRBV2 and TRBJ2-7, is as follows: EPEVTQTPSHQVTQMGQEVILRCVPISNHLYFYWYRQILGQKVEFLVSFYNNEISEKSEIFDDQFSVERPDGSNFTLKIRSTKLEDSAMYFCASTGGQGLEQYFGPGTRLTVT.

The chain links TRBV14 to TRBJ1-1; no firm D call. The CDR3 covers 12 residues. Germline V lookup: CDR1 SGHDN, CDR2 FVKESK. Trimming took 4 bases from V and 7 from J, leaving 10 bases between them. DNA of the CDR3: TGTGCCAGCAGCCCATCACTTTTTGAAGCTTTCTTT. Amino acids: CASSPSLFEAFF.

V usage is TRBV2 and J usage is TRBJ1-1; 7 bases fit TRBD1. The trim removed 3 bases at V and 0 bases at J, leaving 4 bases unmatched. Per the germline V gene, CDR1 is SNHLY and CDR2 is FYNNEI. This CDR3 has 15 amino acids. The CDR3 protein is CASSEMRGLNTEAFF. The CDR3 region has the DNA TGTGCCAGCAGTGAGATGAGGGGGCTGAACACTGAAGCTTTCTTT.

J is TRBJ1-1 and V is TRBV5-1; the D gene is possibly TRBD1 (6 bases). Germline lookup yields CDR1 SGHRS and CDR2 YFSETQ. There are 15 residues in the CDR3. The germline V and J ends were trimmed by 4 bases and 8 bases, with 21 bases remaining between them. This CDR3 reads CASSTGQLHRLEAFF. As DNA, the CDR3 is TGCGCCAGCAGCACGGGACAACTCCACAGGTTGGAAGCTTTCTTT.

The rearrangement links TRBV2 to TRBJ2-5, with D perhaps TRBD2 (5 bases). V was shortened by 6 bases and J by 1 base, with 6 bases between the two germline ends. The germline CDR1 and CDR2 sequences are SNHLY and FYNNEI. The CDR3 is 12 amino acids. DNA of the CDR3: TGTGCCAGCAGAGCGGCCCAAGAGACCCAGTACTTC. The encoded protein is CASRAAQETQYF.

The genes are TRBV7-9 and TRBJ2-1; 8 bases fit TRBD2. Germline CDR1 SEHNR, CDR2 FQNEAQ (reference sequence). The ends lost 5 bases at V and 3 bases at J; junction bases unmatched: 6. The CDR3 totals 15 residues. The CDR3: CASSQPGGIYNEQFF. CDR3 nucleotides: TGTGCCAGCAGCCAACCGGGGGGGATCTACAATGAGCAGTTCTTC.

As to this clone: The identical CDR3 is also encoded by other nucleotide sequences in the sample. The V gene is TRBV5-6, the J gene TRBJ2-7; TRBD1 matches 7 bases. The germline CDR1 and CDR2 sequences are SGHDT and YYEEEE. The CDR3 covers 14 residues. With V trimmed by 0 bases and J by 0 bases, 0 bases remained unmatched. DNA of the CDR3: TGTGCCAGCAGCTTGGGACAGGGCTCCTACGAGCAGTACTTC. It yields the protein CASSLGQGSYEQYF. The full variable domain, in which reference TRBV5-6 and TRBJ2-7 provide the parts outside the CDR3, is DAGVTQSPTHLIKTRGQQVTLRCSPKSGHDTVSWYQQALGQGPQFIFQYYEEEERQRGNFPDRFSGHQFPNYSSELNVNALLLGDSALYLCASSLGQGSYEQYFGPGTRLTVT.

As concerns this clone: Other DNA sequences in the sample encode the same CDR3. The chain is built from TRBV6-5 and TRBJ2-5; a weak D match, TRBD2 (6 bases). From germline, CDR1 is MNHEY and CDR2 SVGAGI. The CDR3 extends over 13 amino acids. V was cut by 6 bases and J by 2 bases, with 10 bases left in between. CDR3 amino acids: CASRLGGQETQYF. The CDR3 coding sequence is TGTGCCAGCAGGCTTGGGGGGCAAGAGACCCAGTACTTC.